Below are 5 T cell receptor beta chains sequenced from a single sample in a study of blood T cell repertoires in COVID-19. Sequenced by immunoSEQ multiplex PCR; TCRdb stores in-frame clones only, minus some. This sample has about 320,000 clones, with 86% found just once. The sequencing sample was made of peripheral blood. The receptors stem from a woman between 50 and 59 years old with acute or convalescent COVID-19.

This rearrangement joins TRBV5-1 to TRBJ2-3; 8 bases agree with TRBD2. Germline CDR1 is SGHRS and CDR2 is YFSETQ. J lost 3 bases, V lost 4 bases, and 4 bases had no gene match. The CDR3 length is 14 residues. The CDR3 loop reads CASSLGLATDTQYF. DNA of the CDR3: TGCGCCAGCAGCCTAGGACTAGCAACAGATACGCAGTATTTT.

The CDR3 coding sequence is TGTGCCAGCAGCTTTCGAGGGCCCGGGGAGCTGTTTTTT. Protein: CASSFRGPGELFF. This chain uses TRBV11-3 with TRBJ2-2; maybe TRBD2 (5 bases). Germline V lookup: CDR1 SGHNT, CDR2 YENEEA. V was clipped by 3 bases and J by 6 bases, with 8 bases between them. The CDR3 runs to 13 residues.

Comments on this clone: Other DNA sequences in the same sample also yield this CDR3. This chain joins TRBV28 and TRBJ1-3, with 7 nucleotides matching TRBD1. This CDR3 region has 14 residues. Germline V gives CDR1 MDHEN, CDR2 SYDVKM. The V segment lost 4 bases and the J segment 0 bases; nucleotides outside the gene matches: 0. Here the CDR3 DNA reads TGTGCCAGCAGTTCAGGGGGCTCTGGAAACACCATATATTTT. Protein sequence: CASSSGGSGNTIYF.

The chain combines TRBV9 with TRBJ1-6, with 7 bases that match TRBD1. In germline, CDR1 is SGDLS, CDR2 YYNGEE. There are 16 residues in the CDR3. V dropped 0 bases and J dropped 7; count of bases not matched to a gene: 7. CDR3 DNA: TGTGCCAGCAGCGTAGGGACAGGATTCATCAATTCACCCCTCCACTTT. This codes for CASSVGTGFINSPLHF.

The chain employs TRBV28 and TRBJ1-1; TRBD1 matches 9 bases. Per the germline V gene, CDR1 is MDHEN and CDR2 is SYDVKM. This CDR3 is 14 amino acids long. The junction had 11 bases not matched to a gene; V was cut back by 6 bases and J by 9 bases. CDR3 loop: CASRHPGQGSQAFF. Here the CDR3 DNA reads TGTGCCAGCAGGCACCCGGGACAGGGATCCCAAGCTTTCTTT.